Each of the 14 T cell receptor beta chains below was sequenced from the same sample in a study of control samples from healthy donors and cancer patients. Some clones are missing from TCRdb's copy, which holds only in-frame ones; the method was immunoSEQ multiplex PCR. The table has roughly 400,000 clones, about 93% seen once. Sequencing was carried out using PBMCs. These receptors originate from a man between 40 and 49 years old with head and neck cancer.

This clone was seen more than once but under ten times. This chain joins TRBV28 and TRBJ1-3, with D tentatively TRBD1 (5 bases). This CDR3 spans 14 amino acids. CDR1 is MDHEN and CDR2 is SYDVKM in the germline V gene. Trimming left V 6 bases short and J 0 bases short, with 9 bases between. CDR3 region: CASSFRVSGNTIYF. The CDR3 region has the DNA TGTGCCAGCAGCTTCAGGGTCTCTGGAAACACCATATATTTT. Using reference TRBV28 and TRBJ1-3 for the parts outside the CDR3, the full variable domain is DVKVTQSSRYLVKRTGEKVFLECVQDMDHENMFWYRQDPGLGLRLIYFSYDVKMKEKGDIPEGYSVSREKKERFSLILESASTNQTSMYLCASSFRVSGNTIYFGEGSWLTVV.

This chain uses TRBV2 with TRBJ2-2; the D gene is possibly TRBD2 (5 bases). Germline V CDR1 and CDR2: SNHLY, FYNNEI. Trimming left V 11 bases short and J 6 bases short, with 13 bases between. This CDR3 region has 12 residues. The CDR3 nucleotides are TGTGCCGGGAGCCCTTCCTCCGGGGAGCTGTTTTTT. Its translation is CAGSPSSGELFF.

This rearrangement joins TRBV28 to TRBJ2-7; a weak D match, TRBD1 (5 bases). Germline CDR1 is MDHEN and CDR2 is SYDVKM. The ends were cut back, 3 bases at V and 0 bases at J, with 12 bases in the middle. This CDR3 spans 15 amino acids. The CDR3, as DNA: TGTGCCAGCAGTTTCCCGGTGGACACCTCCTACGAGCAGTACTTC. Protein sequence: CASSFPVDTSYEQYF.

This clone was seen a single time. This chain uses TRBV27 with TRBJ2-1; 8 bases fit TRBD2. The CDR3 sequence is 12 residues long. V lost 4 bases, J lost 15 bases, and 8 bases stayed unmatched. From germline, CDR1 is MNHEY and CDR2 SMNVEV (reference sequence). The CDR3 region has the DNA TGTGCCAGCAGTTCGGACAGCGGGAGTTTGTTCTTC. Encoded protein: CASSSDSGSLFF.

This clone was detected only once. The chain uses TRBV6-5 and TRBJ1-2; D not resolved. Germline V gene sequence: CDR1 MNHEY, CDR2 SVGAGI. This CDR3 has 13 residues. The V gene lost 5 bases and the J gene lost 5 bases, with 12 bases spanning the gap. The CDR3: CASSPTLVYGYTF. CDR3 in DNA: TGTGCCAGCAGTCCCACCTTGGTTTATGGCTACACCTTC.

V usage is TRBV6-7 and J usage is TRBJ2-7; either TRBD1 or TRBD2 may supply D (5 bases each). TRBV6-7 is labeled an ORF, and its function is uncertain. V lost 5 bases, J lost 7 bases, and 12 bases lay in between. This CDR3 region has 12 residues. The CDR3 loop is CASSAQEGEQYF. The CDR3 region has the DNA TGTGCCAGCAGTGCCCAAGAGGGGGAGCAGTACTTC.

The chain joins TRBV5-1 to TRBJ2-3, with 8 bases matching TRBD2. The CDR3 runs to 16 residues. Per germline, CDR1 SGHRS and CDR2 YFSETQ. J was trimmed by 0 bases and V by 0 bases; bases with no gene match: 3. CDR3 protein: CASSLALAASTDTQYF. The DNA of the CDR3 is TGCGCCAGCAGCTTGGCACTAGCGGCTAGCACAGATACGCAGTATTTT.

The CDR3 DNA follows: TGTGCCAGCAGGACGGACTTCTATGGCTACACCTTC. It specifies CASRTDFYGYTF. The chain combines TRBV6-5 with TRBJ1-2; D is unresolved. V shed 6 bases and J shed 4 bases, with 9 bases lying between them. This CDR3 is 12 amino acids long. Germline V gene sequence: CDR1 MNHEY, CDR2 SVGAGI.

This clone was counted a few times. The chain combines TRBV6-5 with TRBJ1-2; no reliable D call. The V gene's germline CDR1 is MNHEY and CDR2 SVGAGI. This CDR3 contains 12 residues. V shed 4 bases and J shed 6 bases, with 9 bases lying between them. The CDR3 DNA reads TGTGCCAGCAGTTTCTCCGACCATGGCTACACCTTC. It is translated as CASSFSDHGYTF.

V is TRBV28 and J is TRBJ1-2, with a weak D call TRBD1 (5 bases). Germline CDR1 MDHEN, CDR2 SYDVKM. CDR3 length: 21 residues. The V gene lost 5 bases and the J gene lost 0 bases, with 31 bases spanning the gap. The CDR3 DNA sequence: TGTGCCAGCAGTACTACTTACCCAGCCGCCCAGGGCAGGGCGCCTAACTATGGCTACACCTTC. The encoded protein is CASSTTYPAAQGRAPNYGYTF.

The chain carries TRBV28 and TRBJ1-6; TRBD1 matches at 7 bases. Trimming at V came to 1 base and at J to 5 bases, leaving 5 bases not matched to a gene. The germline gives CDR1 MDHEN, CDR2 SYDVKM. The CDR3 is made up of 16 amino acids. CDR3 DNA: TGTGCCAGCAGTTTATTGGGACAGATCAATAATTCACCCCTCCACTTT. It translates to CASSLLGQINNSPLHF.

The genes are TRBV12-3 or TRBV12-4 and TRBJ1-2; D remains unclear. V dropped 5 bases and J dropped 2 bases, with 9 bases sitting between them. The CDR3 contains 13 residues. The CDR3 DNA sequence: TGTGCCAGCAGTCTACAAACAAACTATGGCTACACCTTC. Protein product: CASSLQTNYGYTF.

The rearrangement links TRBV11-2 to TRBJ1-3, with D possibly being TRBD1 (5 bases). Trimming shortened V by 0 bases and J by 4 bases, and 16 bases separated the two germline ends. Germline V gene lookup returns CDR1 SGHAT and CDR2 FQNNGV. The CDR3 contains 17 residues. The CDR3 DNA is TGTGCCAGCAGCTTAGATCGGGCCGGGGCCTGGGGAAACACCATATATTTT. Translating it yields CASSLDRAGAWGNTIYF.

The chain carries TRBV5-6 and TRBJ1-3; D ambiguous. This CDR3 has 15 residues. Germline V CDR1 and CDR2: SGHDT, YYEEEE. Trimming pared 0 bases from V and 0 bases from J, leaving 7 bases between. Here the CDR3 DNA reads TGTGCCAGCAGCTTGGAACAGCTCTCTGGAAACACCATATATTTT. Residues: CASSLEQLSGNTIYF.